The rows below give T cell receptor beta chains drawn from one sample of a study of blood T cell repertoires in COVID-19. The table came from immunoSEQ multiplex PCR; TCRdb's copy has only in-frame clones and leaves some out. The sample lists tens of thousands of clones, about 85% seen once, with 30% to 35% in the top ten. Sample: peripheral blood. Receptors were obtained from a woman older than 75 with acute or convalescent COVID-19. Each CDR3 is given with its conserved first and last residue. The D gene is left open where the match is weak. The size of a clone is reported for some rows only, either as once, few or many, or as a class for expanded clones.

clone size | J gene | D gene | V gene | CDR3 DNA | CDR3 protein
- | TRBJ1-1 | - | TRBV28 | TGTGCCAGCAGTCCCCGTAGTCATGAAGCTTTCTTT | CASSPRSHEAFF
- | TRBJ2-7 | - | TRBV5-6 | TGTGCCAGCAGCTCTTCTGTCGTCTACGAGCAGTACTTC | CASSSSVVYEQYF
- | TRBJ1-6 | - | TRBV20-1 | TGCAGTGCTAGTGCGATCACAGTATCCAATTCACCCCTCCACTTT | CSASAITVSNSPLHF
- | TRBJ2-7 | TRBD2 | TRBV27 | TGTGCCAGCAGCGCCAAGTCCGGGACTAGCGGGAGTTTTTCCCACGAGCAGTACTTC | CASSAKSGTSGSFSHEQYF
- | TRBJ2-2 | - | TRBV6-5 | TGTGCCAGCAGACCACTGGGTCAGGGGACCGGGGAGCTGTTTTTT | CASRPLGQGTGELFF
- | TRBJ1-2 | - | TRBV27 | TGTGCCAGCAGTTTAGTTCCCGGGTATGGCTACACCTTC | CASSLVPGYGYTF
- | TRBJ2-3 | TRBD2 | TRBV20-1 | TGCAGTGCTAGTGAGCCAGAAAGCGGGAGTCGTGGTACGCAGTATTTT | CSASEPESGSRGTQYF
once | TRBJ2-1 | TRBD1 | TRBV19 | TGTGCCAGTAATGACAGGGGGGTACTCAATGAGCAGTTCTTC | CASNDRGVLNEQFF
- | TRBJ1-2 | - | TRBV30 | TGTGCCTGGAGTGGGCTTACAGGGCATGGCTACACCTTC | CAWSGLTGHGYTF
- | TRBJ2-7 | TRBD2 | TRBV3-1/TRBV3-2 | TGTGCCAGCAGCCCAACCTTAGCGGGAGCCCCTGAGCCGTACTTC | CASSPTLAGAPEPYF
- | TRBJ1-1 | - | TRBV15 | TGTGCCACCAGCAGAGAAGGGAGTGAAGCTTTCTTT | CATSREGSEAFF
- | TRBJ1-5 | - | TRBV6-2/TRBV6-3 | TGTGCCAGCAGTCGGGGGACTGCCCCTAGCAATCAGCCCCAGCATTTT | CASSRGTAPSNQPQHF
- | TRBJ1-2 | TRBD1 | TRBV30 | TGTGCCTGGACGGGACAGGGGGCCTTTCCCTATGGCTACACCTTC | CAWTGQGAFPYGYTF
- | TRBJ2-7 | TRBD2 | TRBV10-1 | TGCGCCAGCAGTGATTCGGGACTAGCGGTCTCCTACGAGCAGTACTTC | CASSDSGLAVSYEQYF
- | TRBJ2-7 | - | TRBV5-1 | TGCGCCAGCAGCGTGGACAACTACGAGCAGTACTTC | CASSVDNYEQYF
- | TRBJ1-2 | TRBD1 | TRBV2 | TGTGCCAGCAGTGAAAGGGGACAGGGATCGGGTGGCTACACCTTC | CASSERGQGSGGYTF